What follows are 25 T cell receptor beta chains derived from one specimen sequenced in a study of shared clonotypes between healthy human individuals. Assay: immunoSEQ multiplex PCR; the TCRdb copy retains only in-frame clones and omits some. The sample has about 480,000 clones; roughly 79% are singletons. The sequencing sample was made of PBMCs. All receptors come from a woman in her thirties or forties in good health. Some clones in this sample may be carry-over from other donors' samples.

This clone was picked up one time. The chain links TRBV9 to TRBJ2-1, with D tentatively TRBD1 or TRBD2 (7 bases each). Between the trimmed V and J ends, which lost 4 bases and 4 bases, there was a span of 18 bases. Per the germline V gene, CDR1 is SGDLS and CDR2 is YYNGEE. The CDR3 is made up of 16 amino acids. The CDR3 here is CASSIQGGRGYNEQFF. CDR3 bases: TGTGCCAGCAGCATCCAGGGGGGGAGAGGTTACAATGAGCAGTTCTTC.

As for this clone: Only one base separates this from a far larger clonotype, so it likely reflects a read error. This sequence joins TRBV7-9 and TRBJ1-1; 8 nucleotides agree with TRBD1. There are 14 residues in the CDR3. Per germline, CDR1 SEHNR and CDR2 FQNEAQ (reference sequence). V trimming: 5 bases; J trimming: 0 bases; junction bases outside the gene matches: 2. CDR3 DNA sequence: TGTGCCAGCAGCCAGACAGGGGTGAACACTGAAGCTTTCTTT. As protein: CASSQTGVNTEAFF.

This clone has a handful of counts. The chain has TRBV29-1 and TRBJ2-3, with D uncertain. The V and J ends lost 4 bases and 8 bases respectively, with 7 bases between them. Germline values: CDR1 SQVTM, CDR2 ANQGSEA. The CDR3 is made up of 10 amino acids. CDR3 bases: TGCAGCGTTGGGGGTTCTACGCAGTATTTT. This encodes CSVGGSTQYF.

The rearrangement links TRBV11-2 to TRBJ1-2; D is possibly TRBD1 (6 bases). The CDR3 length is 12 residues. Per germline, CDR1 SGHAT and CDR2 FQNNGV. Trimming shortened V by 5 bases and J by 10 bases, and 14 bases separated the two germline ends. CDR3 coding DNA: TGTGCCAGCAGCCCAAGGGGGGTCCCCTACACCTTC. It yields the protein CASSPRGVPYTF.

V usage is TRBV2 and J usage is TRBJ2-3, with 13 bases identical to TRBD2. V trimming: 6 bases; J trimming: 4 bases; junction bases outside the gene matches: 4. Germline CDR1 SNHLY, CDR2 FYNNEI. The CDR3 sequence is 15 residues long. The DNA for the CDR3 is TGTGCCAGCAGACTAGCGGGAGGGTATCCAGATACGCAGTATTTT. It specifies CASRLAGGYPDTQYF. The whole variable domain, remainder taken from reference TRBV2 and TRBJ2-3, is EPEVTQTPSHQVTQMGQEVILRCVPISNHLYFYWYRQILGQKVEFLVSFYNNEISEKSEIFDDQFSVERPDGSNFTLKIRSTKLEDSAMYFCASRLAGGYPDTQYFGPGTRLTVL.

CDR3 DNA: TGTGCCAGCAGCTACGGGACAGGGGCCACTAGCTCCTACGAGCAGTACTTC. This sequence encodes CASSYGTGATSSYEQYF. V gene TRBV7-6 combines with J gene TRBJ2-7, with TRBD1 matching 10 bases. With V trimmed by 4 bases and J by 0 bases, 9 bases remained unmatched. Germline CDR1 reads SGHVS; CDR2 reads FNYEAQ. There are 17 residues in the CDR3.

The CDR3 DNA is TGTGCCAGCAGCTTAGGCCCAGGGATTCATGGCTACACCTTC. Translated, it gives CASSLGPGIHGYTF. The rearrangement joins TRBV7-3 to TRBJ1-2; possible D gene TRBD1, 5 bases. Germline V gene sequence: CDR1 SGHTA, CDR2 FQGTGA. The CDR3 runs 14 residues. Trimming cost V 2 bases and J 6 bases, with 13 bases left between them.

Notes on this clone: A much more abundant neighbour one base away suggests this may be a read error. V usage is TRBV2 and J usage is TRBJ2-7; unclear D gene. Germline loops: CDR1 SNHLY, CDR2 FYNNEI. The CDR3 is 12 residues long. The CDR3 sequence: CASSEALYERYF. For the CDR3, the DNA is TGTGCCAGCAGTGAAGCCCTCTACGAGCGGTACTTC.

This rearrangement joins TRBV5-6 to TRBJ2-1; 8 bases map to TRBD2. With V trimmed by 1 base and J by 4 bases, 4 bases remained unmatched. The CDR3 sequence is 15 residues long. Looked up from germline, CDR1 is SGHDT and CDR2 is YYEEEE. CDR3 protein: CASSLISGGYNEQFF. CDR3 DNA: TGTGCCAGCAGCTTGATCAGCGGGGGATACAATGAGCAGTTCTTC.

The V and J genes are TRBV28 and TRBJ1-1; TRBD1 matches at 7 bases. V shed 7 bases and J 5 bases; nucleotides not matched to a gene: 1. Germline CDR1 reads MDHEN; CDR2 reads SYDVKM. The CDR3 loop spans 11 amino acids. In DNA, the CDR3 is TGTGCCAGCACGGACAGGACTGAAGCTTTCTTT. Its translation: CASTDRTEAFF.

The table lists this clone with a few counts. The CDR3 DNA sequence: TGTGCCAGCCGGGGGAGGCTAGCGGACCCAACTATGAACACCGGGGAGCTGTTTTTT. This codes for CASRGRLADPTMNTGELFF. The rearrangement uses TRBV11-2 and TRBJ2-2; TRBD2 aligns across 7 bases. The CDR3 spans 19 residues. Germline V CDR1 and CDR2: SGHAT, FQNNGV. With V trimmed by 8 bases and J by 1 base, 19 bases remained unmatched.

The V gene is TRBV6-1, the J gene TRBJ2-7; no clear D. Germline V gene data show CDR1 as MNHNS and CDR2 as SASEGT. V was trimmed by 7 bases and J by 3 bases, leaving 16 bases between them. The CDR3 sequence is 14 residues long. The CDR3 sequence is CASTLRWQNYEQYF. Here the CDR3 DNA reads TGTGCCAGCACCTTGAGGTGGCAGAACTACGAGCAGTACTTC.

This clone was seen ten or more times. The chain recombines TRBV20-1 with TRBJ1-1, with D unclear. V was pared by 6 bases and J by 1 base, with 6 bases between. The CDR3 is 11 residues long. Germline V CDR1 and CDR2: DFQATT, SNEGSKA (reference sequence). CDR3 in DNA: TGCAGTGCGCTTCAGAACACTGAAGCTTTCTTT. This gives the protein CSALQNTEAFF.

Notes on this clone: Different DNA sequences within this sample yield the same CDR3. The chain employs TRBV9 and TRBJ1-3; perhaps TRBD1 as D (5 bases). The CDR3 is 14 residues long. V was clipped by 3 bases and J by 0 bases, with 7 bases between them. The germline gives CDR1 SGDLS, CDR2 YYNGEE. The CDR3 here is CASSGDSSGNTIYF. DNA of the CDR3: TGTGCCAGCAGCGGCGACAGCTCTGGAAACACCATATATTTT.

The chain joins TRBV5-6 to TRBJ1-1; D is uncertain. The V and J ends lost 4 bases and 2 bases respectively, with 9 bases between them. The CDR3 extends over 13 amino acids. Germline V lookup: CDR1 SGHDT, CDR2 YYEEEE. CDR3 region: CASSKGRNTEAFF. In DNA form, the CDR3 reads TGTGCCAGCAGCAAGGGCCGAAACACTGAAGCTTTCTTT.

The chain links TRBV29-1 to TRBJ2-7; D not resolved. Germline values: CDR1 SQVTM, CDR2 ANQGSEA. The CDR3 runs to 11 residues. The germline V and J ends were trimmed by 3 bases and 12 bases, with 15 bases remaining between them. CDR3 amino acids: CSVDLYSRSYF. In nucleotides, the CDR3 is TGCAGCGTTGATCTCTACAGTCGGTCGTACTTC.

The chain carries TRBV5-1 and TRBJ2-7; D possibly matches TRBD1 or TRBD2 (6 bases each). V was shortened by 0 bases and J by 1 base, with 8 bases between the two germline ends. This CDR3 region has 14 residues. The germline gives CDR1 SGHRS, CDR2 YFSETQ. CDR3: CASSLGGGSYEQYF. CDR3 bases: TGCGCCAGCAGCTTGGGAGGGGGGTCCTACGAGCAGTACTTC.

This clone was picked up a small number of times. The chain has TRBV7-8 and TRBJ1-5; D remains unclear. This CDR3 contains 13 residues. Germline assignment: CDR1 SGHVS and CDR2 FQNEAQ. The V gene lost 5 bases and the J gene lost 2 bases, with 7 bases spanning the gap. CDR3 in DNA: TGTGCCAGCAGCCCGGACGGCAATCAGCCCCAGCATTTT. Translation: CASSPDGNQPQHF.

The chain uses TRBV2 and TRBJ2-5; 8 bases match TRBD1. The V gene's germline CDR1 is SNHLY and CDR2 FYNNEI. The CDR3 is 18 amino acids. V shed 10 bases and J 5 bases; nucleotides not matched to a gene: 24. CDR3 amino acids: CATRRRPGGAAGRETQYF. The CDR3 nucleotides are TGTGCCACCAGACGGCGACCAGGGGGCGCGGCCGGCCGGGAGACCCAGTACTTC. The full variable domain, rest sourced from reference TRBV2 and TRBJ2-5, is EPEVTQTPSHQVTQMGQEVILRCVPISNHLYFYWYRQILGQKVEFLVSFYNNEISEKSEIFDDQFSVERPDGSNFTLKIRSTKLEDSAMYFCATRRRPGGAAGRETQYFGPGTRLLVL.

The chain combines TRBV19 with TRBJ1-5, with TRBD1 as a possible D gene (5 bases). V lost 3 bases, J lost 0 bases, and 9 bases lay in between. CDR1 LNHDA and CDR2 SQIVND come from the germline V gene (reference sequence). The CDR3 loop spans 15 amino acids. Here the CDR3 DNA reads TGTGCCAGTAGTATGACAGTTAATAGCAATCAGCCCCAGCATTTT. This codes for CASSMTVNSNQPQHF. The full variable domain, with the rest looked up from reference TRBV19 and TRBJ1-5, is DGGITQSPKYLFRKEGQNVTLSCEQNLNHDAMYWYRQDPGQGLRLIYYSQIVNDFQKGDIAEGYSVSREKKESFPLTVTSAQKNPTAFYLCASSMTVNSNQPQHFGDGTRLSIL.

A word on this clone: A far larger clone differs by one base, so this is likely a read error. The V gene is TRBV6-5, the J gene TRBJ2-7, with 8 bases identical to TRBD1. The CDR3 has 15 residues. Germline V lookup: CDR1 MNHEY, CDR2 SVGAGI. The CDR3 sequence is CAGSYAGTGLYEQYF. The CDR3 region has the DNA TGTGCCGGCAGTTACGCGGGGACAGGACTATACGAGCAGTACTTC.

The CDR3 here is CASRQGTEKLFF. The CDR3 DNA follows: TGTGCCAGCCGGCAGGGTACTGAAAAACTGTTTTTT. This sequence joins TRBV5-4 and TRBJ1-4, with D tentatively TRBD1 (5 bases). The CDR3 has 12 amino acids. The ends were cut back, 7 bases at V and 7 bases at J, with 11 bases in the middle. Germline-derived CDR1 and CDR2 are SGHNT and YYREEE (reference sequence).

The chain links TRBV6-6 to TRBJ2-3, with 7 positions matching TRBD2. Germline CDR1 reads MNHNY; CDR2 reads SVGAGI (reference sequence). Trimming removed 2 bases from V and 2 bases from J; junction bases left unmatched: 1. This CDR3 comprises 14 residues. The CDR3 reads CASSYGRATDTQYF. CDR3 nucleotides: TGTGCCAGCAGTTACGGGAGGGCCACAGATACGCAGTATTTT.

The CDR3 nucleotides read TGTGCCAGCAGCGGAGGGGGAAACTATGGCTACACCTTC. This codes for CASSGGGNYGYTF. This rearrangement joins TRBV7-9 to TRBJ1-2, with D possibly matching TRBD1 (6 bases). The germline V and J ends were trimmed by 5 bases and 2 bases, with 9 bases remaining between them. The CDR3 is 13 residues long. Germline assignment: CDR1 SEHNR and CDR2 FQNEAQ (reference sequence).

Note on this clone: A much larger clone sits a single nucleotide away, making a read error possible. In nucleotides, the CDR3 is TGTGCCAGCAGCTTAGCCGAGTCGACTGAAGCTTTCTTT. It translates to CASSLAESTEAFF. The chain carries TRBV7-2 and TRBJ1-1; no firm D call. V dropped 0 bases and J dropped 5 bases, with 7 bases sitting between them. The CDR3 spans 13 residues. CDR1 is SGHTA, CDR2 FQGNSA, per germline.